A single sample gave rise to the 9 T cell receptor beta chains below, sequenced in a study of cytomegalovirus exposure and HLA in healthy donors. The PCR ran on 60 Vbeta and 13 Jbeta primers. Sequenced by immunoSEQ multiplex PCR; TCRdb stores in-frame clones only, minus some. The sample has 110,000 to 150,000 clones; about 71% are singletons. The sample taken for sequencing was PBMCs. The origin of the receptors is a woman aged 55-69 years in good health and CMV-seropositive.

This clone was counted once. V gene TRBV5-1 combines with J gene TRBJ1-1, with D possibly being TRBD1 (6 bases). The V gene lost 10 bases and the J gene lost 0 bases, with 19 bases spanning the gap. Germline values: CDR1 SGHRS, CDR2 YFSETQ. This CDR3 comprises 15 residues. The CDR3 reads CAGNPSGDMNTEAFF. For the CDR3, the DNA is TGCGCCGGCAACCCGTCCGGGGACATGAACACTGAAGCTTTCTTT. The whole variable domain, filled in from reference TRBV5-1 and TRBJ1-1, reads KAGVTQTPRYLIKTRGQQVTLSCSPISGHRSVSWYQQTPGQGLQFLFEYFSETQRNKGNFPGRFSGRQFSNSRSEMNVSTLELGDSALYLCAGNPSGDMNTEAFFGQGTRLTVV.

The chain uses TRBV7-3 and TRBJ2-1, with a weak D call TRBD2 (6 bases). This CDR3 has 13 residues. V lost 5 bases, J lost 9 bases, and 14 bases lay in between. In germline, CDR1 is SGHTA, CDR2 FQGTGA. The chain's CDR3 is CASSAGSQGEQFF. CDR3 nucleotide sequence: TGTGCCAGCAGCGCCGGGAGTCAGGGTGAGCAGTTCTTC.

This chain connects TRBV27 to TRBJ1-4, with D possibly matching TRBD1 (6 bases). Trimming shortened V by 6 bases and J by 3 bases, and 11 bases separated the two germline ends. The CDR3 length is 14 residues. Germline V gene sequence: CDR1 MNHEY, CDR2 SMNVEV (reference sequence). The CDR3 loop is CASRIQGANEKLFF. The CDR3 DNA is TGTGCCAGCAGGATACAGGGTGCTAATGAAAAACTGTTTTTT.

The chain combines TRBV19 with TRBJ2-6; weak D call: TRBD2 (7 bases). Between the trimmed V and J ends, which lost 5 bases and 1 base, there was a span of 21 bases. The CDR3 runs to 19 residues. CDR1 and CDR2 (germline): LNHDA, SQIVND (reference sequence). In nucleotides, the CDR3 is TGTGCCAGTAGTGTCCCCGGGGAGGGGGGTTTTTCTGGGGCCAACGTCCTGACTTTC. Residues: CASSVPGEGGFSGANVLTF. The entire variable domain, with the rest obtained from reference TRBV19 and TRBJ2-6, is as follows: DGGITQSPKYLFRKEGQNVTLSCEQNLNHDAMYWYRQDPGQGLRLIYYSQIVNDFQKGDIAEGYSVSREKKESFPLTVTSAQKNPTAFYLCASSVPGEGGFSGANVLTFGAGSRLTVL.

The rearrangement links TRBV7-9 to TRBJ2-1; 8 bases agree with TRBD2. The V and J ends lost 5 bases and 7 bases, in that order; junction bases with no gene match: 10. Germline V gene lookup returns CDR1 SEHNR and CDR2 FQNEAQ (reference sequence). CDR3 length: 15 residues. The CDR3: CASSQGLVLGNEQFF. CDR3 nucleotides: TGTGCCAGCAGCCAGGGACTAGTTCTTGGGAATGAGCAGTTCTTC.

This clone appeared once. The chain is built from TRBV6-5 and TRBJ1-1; a weak D match, TRBD1 (5 bases). This CDR3 spans 13 amino acids. CDR1 is MNHEY, CDR2 SVGAGI, per germline. V shed 7 bases and J shed 5 bases, with 14 bases lying between them. The CDR3 nucleotides read TGTGCCAGCACCAAAGGGGTGAGAACTGAAGCTTTCTTT. Its protein product is CASTKGVRTEAFF.

This clone was detected a few times. CDR3 coding DNA: TGTGCCAGCAGGGGGACAGGTGTGGGCTACACCTTC. It translates to CASRGTGVGYTF. This chain joins TRBV2 and TRBJ1-2, with 8 bases identical to TRBD1. The germline gives CDR1 SNHLY, CDR2 FYNNEI. The CDR3 extends over 12 amino acids. The trim removed 6 bases at V and 8 bases at J, leaving 5 bases unmatched.

The CDR3 coding sequence is TGTGCCAGCAGTTACTCAGGGGCCGAGACCCAGTACTTC. Translation: CASSYSGAETQYF. V usage is TRBV6-5 and J usage is TRBJ2-5, with TRBD1 as a possible D gene (5 bases). CDR1 is MNHEY, CDR2 SVGAGI, per germline. This CDR3 is 13 amino acids long. Trimming left V 0 bases short and J 5 bases short, with 7 bases between.

The chain combines TRBV11-2 with TRBJ1-5, with D perhaps TRBD1 (5 bases). The length of the CDR3 is 14 residues. V was shortened by 1 base and J by 4 bases, with 8 bases between the two germline ends. Germline CDR1 reads SGHAT; CDR2 reads FQNNGV. The DNA of the CDR3 is TGTGCCAGCAGCTTAGGTCGGGGGAATCAGCCCCAGCATTTT. It is translated as CASSLGRGNQPQHF.